This T cell receptor beta chain was identified in a study of blood T cell repertoires in COVID-19. The wider study: COVID-19 samples, acute and convalescent, were from the United States, Italy and Spain. Sources were T cells, B-cell-depleted T cells, or PBMCs; the material itself was cDNA or gDNA.

V lost 6 bases and J lost 5; bases outside the gene matches: 3. CDR1 and CDR2 (germline): MNHEY, SVGAGI. The CDR3 extends over 14 amino acids. Sequenced by immunoSEQ multiplex PCR; TCRdb stores in-frame clones only, minus some. The sample lists more than 200,000 clones; 75% to 85% were seen once. This rearrangement joins TRBV6-5 to TRBJ1-5, with 11 bases fitting TRBD1. The TCR was taken from a woman between 40 and 55 years old who had recovered from COVID-19. The sequenced material came from peripheral blood. The CDR3 coding sequence is TGTGCCAGCAGCGGGACAGGGGGGGATCAGCCCCAGCATTTT. Its translation is CASSGTGGDQPQHF.